This T cell receptor (beta chain) was obtained from a study of CD8 T cells in Susac syndrome. Study-wide points: The authors acknowledged that the study's TCR sequencing and HLA analysis involved relatively few individuals.

Worth noting for this clonotype: Its antigen is as yet unknown.

TEMRA cells were FACS-enriched, with CD8+ and CD4+ T cells isolated negatively. The CDR3 is 12 amino acids. Between the trimmed V and J ends, which lost 7 bases and 8 bases, there was a span of 11 bases. The germline gives CDR1 MRHNA, CDR2 SNTAGT. An amount of RNA that ranged from roughly 0.45 to 1 ug was reverse transcribed with random hexamers. An immunoSEQ multiplex PCR generated amplified TCR beta CDR3 products spanning 54 Vbeta and 13 Jbeta. TCRdb independently ran MiXCR on the immunoSEQ multiplex PCR reads; one entry per CDR3 protein. In the table there are 150,000 to 160,000 distinct CDR3 sequences, 95% to 96% of which are singletons.

Sequencing was carried out using CD8+ T cells from PBMCs. This chain uses TRBV6-4 with TRBJ1-4, with unresolved D. This TCR was recovered from a human donor with multiple sclerosis. This CDR3 reads CASMLPEEKLFF. The CDR3 nucleotides read TGTGCCAGCATGCTCCCGGAAGAAAAACTGTTTTTT.